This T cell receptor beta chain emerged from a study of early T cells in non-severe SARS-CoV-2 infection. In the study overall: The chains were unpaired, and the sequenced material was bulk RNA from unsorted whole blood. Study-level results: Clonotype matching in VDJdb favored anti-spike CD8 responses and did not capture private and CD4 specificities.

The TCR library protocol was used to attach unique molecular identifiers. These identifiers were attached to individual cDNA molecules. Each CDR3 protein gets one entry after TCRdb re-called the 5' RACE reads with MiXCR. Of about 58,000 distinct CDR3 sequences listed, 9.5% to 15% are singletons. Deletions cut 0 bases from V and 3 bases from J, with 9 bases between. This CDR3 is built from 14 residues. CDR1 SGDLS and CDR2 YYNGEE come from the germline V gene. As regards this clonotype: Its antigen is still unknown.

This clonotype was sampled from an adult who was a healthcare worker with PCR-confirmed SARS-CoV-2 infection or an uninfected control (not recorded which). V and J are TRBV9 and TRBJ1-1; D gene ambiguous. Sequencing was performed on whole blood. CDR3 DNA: TGTGCCAGCAGCGTAGTCCATTCGGACACTGAAGCTTTCTTT. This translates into CASSVVHSDTEAFF.